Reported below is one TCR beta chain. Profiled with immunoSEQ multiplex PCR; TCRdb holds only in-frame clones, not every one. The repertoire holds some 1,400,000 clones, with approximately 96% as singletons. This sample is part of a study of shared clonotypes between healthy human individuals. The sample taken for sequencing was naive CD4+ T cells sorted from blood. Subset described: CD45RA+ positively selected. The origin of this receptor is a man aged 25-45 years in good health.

The CDR3 sequence: CASSLYTGSVEQYF. The CDR3 nucleotides are TGTGCCAGCAGCCTATACACAGGGTCGGTGGAGCAGTACTTC. This chain joins TRBV11-3 and TRBJ2-7; maybe TRBD1 (6 bases). This CDR3 has 14 residues. CDR1 and CDR2 from the germline V gene are SGHNT and YENEEA. V gave up 5 bases and J gave up 7 bases, with 18 bases separating them.